Below, 32 T cell receptor beta chains from the same sample are listed, as sequenced in a study of blood T cell repertoires in COVID-19. The assay was immunoSEQ multiplex PCR, and TCRdb's table has in-frame clones only and misses some. The data show approximately 160,000 clones, with around 86% seen just once and roughly 0.57% held by the top ten. The sample was peripheral blood. The source is a man aged 60-69 years with COVID-19, enrolled during active disease.

This rearrangement joins TRBV28 to TRBJ2-2; D is possibly TRBD1 (6 bases). V was pared by 5 bases and J by 7 bases, with 11 bases between. Germline V gene sequence: CDR1 MDHEN, CDR2 SYDVKM. This CDR3 is built from 13 residues. DNA of the CDR3: TGTGCCAGCAGTCGACAGGCGGGCGGGGAGCTGTTTTTT. It encodes CASSRQAGGELFF.

J is TRBJ2-2 and V is TRBV3-1 (or the pseudogene TRBV3-2); TRBD1 aligns across 10 bases. Unmatched junction bases numbered 4, after V lost 3 bases and J lost 6 bases. The CDR3 has 15 residues. Germline V gives CDR1 LGHDT, CDR2 YNNKEL (reference sequence). The CDR3 sequence is CASSHWTGGSGELFF. The CDR3 DNA reads TGTGCCAGCAGCCACTGGACAGGGGGTTCCGGGGAGCTGTTTTTT.

A few counts support this clone. The V gene is TRBV7-8, the J gene TRBJ2-7, with 9 nucleotides matching TRBD2. Losses at the gene ends were 4 bases for V and 6 bases for J; bases not matched to a gene: 10. Germline CDR1 SGHVS, CDR2 FQNEAQ. This CDR3 contains 15 residues. CDR3 loop: CASSSKAGGPFEQYF. The CDR3, as DNA: TGTGCCAGCAGCTCCAAAGCGGGAGGCCCGTTCGAGCAGTACTTC.

The CDR3 loop reads CASTHKNTEAFF. CDR3 DNA sequence: TGTGCCAGCACCCACAAGAACACTGAAGCTTTCTTT. The J gene is TRBJ1-1, the V gene TRBV6-5, with D unresolved. The germline V gene has CDR1 MNHEY and CDR2 SVGAGI. Trimming took 7 bases from V and 1 from J, leaving 7 bases between them. The CDR3 contains 12 residues.

This clone was counted between two and nine times. The V call is TRBV9, the J call TRBJ2-5; 8 nucleotides match TRBD1. This CDR3 is 17 amino acids long. The V segment lost 3 bases and the J segment 6 bases; nucleotides outside the gene matches: 16. CDR1 and CDR2 (germline): SGDLS, YYNGEE. CDR3: CASSEAVGTGDGKTQYF. The CDR3 DNA is TGTGCCAGCAGCGAGGCTGTGGGGACAGGCGACGGAAAGACCCAGTACTTC.

The chain couples TRBV12-3 or TRBV12-4 to TRBJ2-1; TRBD1 is a possible D gene (5 bases). Trimming left V 0 bases short and J 10 bases short, with 10 bases between. The CDR3 length is 13 residues. The chain's CDR3 is CASSLARQGEQFF. The CDR3, as DNA: TGTGCCAGCAGTTTAGCGAGGCAGGGAGAGCAGTTCTTC.

The rearrangement joins TRBV7-3 to TRBJ2-1, with a possible D match to TRBD2 (5 bases). Trimming left V 1 base short and J 7 bases short, with 14 bases between. Looked up from germline, CDR1 is SGHTA and CDR2 is FQGTGA. The CDR3 spans 15 residues. The DNA for the CDR3 is TGTGCCAGCAGCTTAAGTAGTGGCACTAGTAATGAGCAGTTCTTC. Amino acid sequence: CASSLSSGTSNEQFF.

The CDR3 DNA reads TGCAGCGCTAATCCTATGAACACTGAAGCTTTCTTT. Translated, it gives CSANPMNTEAFF. V is TRBV29-1 and J is TRBJ1-1; D remains ambiguous. The V end was cut by 7 bases, the J end by 0 bases, with 9 bases between. Germline V gene data show CDR1 as SQVTM and CDR2 as ANQGSEA. The CDR3 totals 12 residues.

The chain joins TRBV12-5 to TRBJ1-1; TRBD1 matches 7 bases. V trimming: 2 bases; J trimming: 5 bases; junction bases outside the gene matches: 8. The CDR3 length is 15 residues. CDR1 and CDR2 (germline): LGHNT, FRNRAP. The CDR3 DNA follows: TGTGCTAGTGGTTTGACCCAGGGGGGTCGGACTGAAGCTTTCTTT. Encoded protein: CASGLTQGGRTEAFF.

This clone appeared a single time. The chain employs TRBV6-2 or TRBV6-3 and TRBJ1-1, with TRBD1 matching 9 bases. This CDR3 has 16 residues. V shed 5 bases and J 0 bases; nucleotides not matched to a gene: 7. CDR1 and CDR2 from the germline V gene are MNHEY and SVGEGT. Here the CDR3 DNA reads TGTGCCAGCAGTCAGGGACAGGGTGGAATGAACACTGAAGCTTTCTTT. It yields the protein CASSQGQGGMNTEAFF.

The rearrangement links TRBV18 to TRBJ1-1; TRBD1 might be the D (5 bases). V shed 6 bases and J shed 5 bases, with 16 bases lying between them. Germline CDR1 and CDR2: KGHSH and LQKENI. CDR3 length equals 14 residues. CDR3 nucleotide sequence: TGTGCCAGCTCGTCGGTCAGGGAGGGTACTGAAGCTTTCTTT. Its protein is CASSSVREGTEAFF.

The CDR3 is CASSQVGGGTYNEQFF. CDR3 DNA: TGCGCCAGCAGCCAAGTCGGGGGGGGCACTTACAATGAGCAGTTCTTC. The chain couples TRBV4-3 to TRBJ2-1, with 8 bases fitting TRBD2. Germline-derived CDR1 and CDR2 are LGHNA and YSLEER. The CDR3 loop spans 16 amino acids. V lost 1 base, J lost 4 bases, and 6 bases stayed unmatched.

The chain is built from TRBV5-1 and TRBJ1-2; 7 bases fit TRBD1. Germline lookup yields CDR1 SGHRS and CDR2 YFSETQ. This CDR3 is built from 15 residues. After removal of 3 bases from V and 7 bases from J, the junction contained 12 bases not matched to a gene. In DNA, the CDR3 is TGCGCCAGCAGCTCCAATCGACAGGGATCTCCTGGCTACACCTTC. Amino acids: CASSSNRQGSPGYTF.

The V call is TRBV25-1, the J call TRBJ1-5, with 7 bases aligning to TRBD1. The V gene end was trimmed by 5 bases and the J gene end by 7 bases; junction bases not matched to a gene: 8. The CDR3 runs to 14 residues. The germline CDR1 and CDR2 sequences are MGHDK and SYGVNS. CDR3 region: CASSYTGDAQPQHF. CDR3 coding DNA: TGTGCCAGCAGTTATACAGGGGATGCCCAGCCCCAGCATTTT.

The genes are TRBV5-1 and TRBJ2-1; D might be TRBD1 (5 bases). V shed 6 bases and J shed 2 bases, with 12 bases lying between them. The CDR3 is 14 amino acids. CDR1 SGHRS and CDR2 YFSETQ come from the germline V gene. CDR3 nucleotide sequence: TGCGCCAGCACCTTAGGGGCAGCCTACAATGAGCAGTTCTTC. Translating gives CASTLGAAYNEQFF.

This chain links TRBV7-2 with TRBJ2-7; 10 nucleotides agree with TRBD1. The V segment lost 5 bases and the J segment 1 base; nucleotides outside the gene matches: 5. CDR3 size: 15 residues. Germline loops: CDR1 SGHTA, CDR2 FQGNSA. DNA of the CDR3: TGTGCCAGCAGCCTAGGACAGGGGGGTTCCTACGAGCAGTACTTC. Protein: CASSLGQGGSYEQYF. Filled out from reference TRBV7-2 and TRBJ2-7, the complete variable domain reads GAGVSQSPSNKVTEKGKDVELRCDPISGHTALYWYRQSLGQGLEFLIYFQGNSAPDKSGLPSDRFSAERTGGSVSTLTIQRTQQEDSAVYLCASSLGQGGSYEQYFGPGTRLTVT.

About this clone itself: The same CDR3 arises from other DNA sequences in this sample as well. The rearrangement uses TRBV20-1 and TRBJ2-5; no firm D call. V shed 6 bases and J shed 4 bases, with 6 bases lying between them. CDR1 is DFQATT and CDR2 is SNEGSKA in the germline V gene (reference sequence). The CDR3 has 10 amino acids. CDR3 DNA: TGCAGTGCCAGACGAGAGACCCAGTACTTC. It is translated as CSARRETQYF.

The chain recombines TRBV9 with TRBJ2-7; 8 bases line up with TRBD2. The CDR3 contains 14 residues. Germline CDR1 is SGDLS and CDR2 is YYNGEE. Trimming removed 1 base from V and 2 bases from J; junction bases left unmatched: 2. The CDR3 here is CASSVTGGPYEQYF. CDR3 sequence (DNA): TGTGCCAGCAGCGTAACGGGAGGGCCCTACGAGCAGTACTTC.

This chain links TRBV28 with TRBJ2-1, with D uncertain. V lost 3 bases and J lost 7, with 7 bases in between. There are 12 residues in the CDR3. Germline V CDR1 and CDR2: MDHEN, SYDVKM. The DNA of the CDR3 is TGTGCCAGCAGTTTGAGGCGTAATGAGCAGTTCTTC. This encodes CASSLRRNEQFF.

This clone came up a few times. The gene calls are TRBV7-9 and TRBJ1-1; D gene unclear. V lost 3 bases and J lost 1, with 12 bases in between. This CDR3 has 15 amino acids. CDR1 and CDR2 from the germline V gene are SEHNR and FQNEAQ (reference sequence). CDR3 protein: CASSLEAPANTEAFF. Here the CDR3 DNA reads TGTGCCAGCAGCTTGGAGGCCCCAGCGAACACTGAAGCTTTCTTT.

The chain combines TRBV2 with TRBJ1-2; the D gene is possibly TRBD1 (6 bases). Per germline, CDR1 SNHLY and CDR2 FYNNEI. With 7 bases removed from V and 5 bases from J, the gap between germline ends came to 17 bases. The CDR3 is made up of 14 amino acids. CDR3 amino acids: CASIRTVITYGYTF. The CDR3, as DNA: TGTGCCAGCATCAGGACAGTGATAACGTATGGCTACACCTTC.

The chain carries TRBV27 and TRBJ1-2, with D perhaps matching TRBD1 (5 bases). The CDR3 runs to 15 residues. CDR1 is MNHEY and CDR2 is SMNVEV in the germline V gene (reference sequence). V was pared by 5 bases and J by 2 bases, with 15 bases between. CDR3 loop: CASSPHLTENYGYTF. CDR3 coding DNA: TGTGCCAGCAGTCCCCATTTGACAGAGAACTATGGCTACACCTTC.

The chain uses TRBV5-8 and TRBJ1-5; weak D call: TRBD1 (6 bases). Germline CDR1 reads SGHTS; CDR2 reads YDEGEE. V lost 1 base to trimming and J lost 5 bases, with 16 bases between them. The CDR3 totals 16 residues. CDR3 sequence (DNA): TGTGCCAGCAGCTTGTTGGGGGCTGAGGGTGATCAGCCCCAGCATTTT. Protein product: CASSLLGAEGDQPQHF.

V is TRBV7-9 and J is TRBJ2-5; a weak D match, TRBD2 (6 bases). From germline, CDR1 is SEHNR and CDR2 FQNEAQ (reference sequence). The CDR3 runs to 17 residues. Trimming shortened V by 6 bases and J by 4 bases, and 24 bases separated the two germline ends. CDR3 coding DNA: TGTGCCAGCAGAAAGCTTGGCGGGACCGGGACTGGAGAGACCCAGTACTTC. Its translation is CASRKLGGTGTGETQYF.

The CDR3 loop reads CASSFIPGGEKLFF. DNA for the CDR3: TGTGCCAGCAGCTTCATACCAGGAGGGGAAAAACTGTTTTTT. The chain carries TRBV7-2 and TRBJ1-4; D gene ambiguous. The CDR3 runs 14 residues. V was clipped by 3 bases and J by 8 bases, with 13 bases between them. Germline values: CDR1 SGHTA, CDR2 FQGNSA.

The chain uses TRBV21-1 and TRBJ2-7; the table gives TRBD2 as D, unverified against the DNA. TRBV21-1 is noted as a pseudogene. The CDR3 loop spans 14 amino acids. The CDR3 loop reads CASSKKRGFYEQYF. The DNA for the CDR3 is TGTGCCAGCAGCAAAAAACGGGGGTTCTACGAGCAGTACTTC.

This chain uses TRBV18 with TRBJ2-3, with D maybe TRBD1 (6 bases). The CDR3 spans 17 residues. The germline CDR1 and CDR2 sequences are KGHSH and LQKENI. Between the trimmed V and J ends, which lost 3 bases and 1 base, there was a span of 17 bases. The CDR3 DNA reads TGTGCCAGCTCACCTCGGACAGCAGGATTAGGCACAGATACGCAGTATTTT. Protein product: CASSPRTAGLGTDTQYF. The full variable domain, completed using reference TRBV18 and TRBJ2-3, is NAGVMQNPRHLVRRRGQEARLRCSPMKGHSHVYWYRQLPEEGLKFMVYLQKENIIDESGMPKERFSAEFPKEGPSILRIQQVVRGDSAAYFCASSPRTAGLGTDTQYFGPGTRLTVL.

The chain carries TRBV18 and TRBJ1-5, with TRBD1 as a possible D gene (6 bases). The length of the CDR3 is 15 residues. CDR1 is KGHSH, CDR2 LQKENI, per germline. The V end was cut by 4 bases, the J end by 2 bases, with 12 bases between. The CDR3 is CASSRLQGGNQPQHF. Here the CDR3 DNA reads TGTGCCAGCTCACGACTACAGGGAGGCAATCAGCCCCAGCATTTT.

This chain uses TRBV7-2 with TRBJ2-3, with TRBD2 identical over 8 bases. The CDR3 contains 17 residues. Germline V CDR1 and CDR2: SGHTA, FQGNSA. With 5 bases clipped from V and 0 bases from J, the junction kept 10 bases outside the gene matches. The CDR3, as DNA: TGTGCCAGCAGCCCACACGCGGGAGGCACTAGCACAGATACGCAGTATTTT. Translated: CASSPHAGGTSTDTQYF.

The chain is built from TRBV4-2 and TRBJ2-3; 10 bases map to TRBD2. Per germline, CDR1 LGHNA and CDR2 YNFKEQ. V lost 0 bases to trimming and J lost 2 bases; unmatched junction nucleotides: 5. The CDR3 covers 17 residues. The CDR3 nucleotides are TGTGCCAGCAGCCAAGATCGAGCGGGGGGGTACACAGATACGCAGTATTTT. The encoded protein is CASSQDRAGGYTDTQYF.

The chain's CDR3 is CASSYAFTLTWARGIDTQYF. CDR3 DNA sequence: TGTGCCAGCAGTTACGCGTTTACGTTGACTTGGGCCAGGGGTATAGATACGCAGTATTTT. The chain employs TRBV6-2 or TRBV6-3 and TRBJ2-3; D might be TRBD1 (6 bases). The CDR3 has 20 amino acids. The germline V gene has CDR1 MNHEY and CDR2 SVGEGT. Trimming cost V 2 bases and J 5 bases, with 29 bases left between them.

The rearrangement joins TRBV30 to TRBJ1-2; 10 bases align to TRBD1. This CDR3 contains 12 residues. J gave up 6 bases and V 5 bases, and 3 bases lay outside the gene matches. From germline, CDR1 is GTSNPN and CDR2 SVGIG (reference sequence). CDR3 bases: TGTGCCTGGGGGACAGGGGACCATGGCTACACCTTC. Protein sequence: CAWGTGDHGYTF.